This TCR beta chain appears in the sequencing data of a study of T-cell reconstitution after alpha-beta-depleted transplantation in children. Per germline, CDR1 DFQATT and CDR2 SNEGSKA (reference sequence). V lost 5 bases to trimming and J lost 5 bases, with 13 bases between them. This CDR3 contains 12 residues. This clonotype turned up a few times. For TCRbeta, the library was prepared with unique molecular identifiers. TCRdb reprocessed the PCR reads via MiXCR and lists one record per CDR3 protein. The sample records about 400,000 distinct CDR3 sequences, over 20% being singletons. This receptor was obtained from a human donor who donated a stem cell graft to a child with acute myeloid leukemia. Sequences were derived from PBMCs from the stem cell graft donor, sampled from the stem cell graft. This chain links TRBV20-1 with TRBJ2-7; weak D call: TRBD1 (6 bases). CDR3 loop: CSAQGTTDEQYF. DNA for the CDR3: TGCAGTGCTCAGGGGACAACGGACGAGCAGTACTTC.